The clone carrying this TCR beta chain is labeled large. The CDR3 has 20 residues. Germline loops: CDR1 LNHNV, CDR2 YYDKDF (reference sequence). V lost 0 bases to trimming and J lost 5 bases; unmatched junction nucleotides: 14. TCRdb reprocessed the 5' RACE reads via MiXCR and lists one record per CDR3 protein. The sample consists of 20,000 to 25,000 distinct CDR3 sequences, 4% to 6% of them appearing once. The data originate from a study of T cells after yellow fever vaccination. Study-level background: Tscm, CM, EM and EMRA memory subsets were sorted by CD3, CD45RA, CCR7 and CD95.

Study findings and constraints: The secondary T-cell response peaked on day 5, not day 15, but was weaker.

The TCR sequence derives from a man aged 18 to 30 who received the YFV17D yellow fever vaccine. The chain carries TRBV15 and TRBJ2-2, with 11 positions matching TRBD2. The sequencing used PBMCs, either bulk or a sorted T-cell subset (CD4+, CD8+, memory, or dextramer-sorted; not recorded which), collected approximately 40 days after the first yellow fever vaccination. The CDR3 region is CATSRDVEVLASGGTGELFF. CDR3 sequence (DNA): TGTGCCACCAGCAGAGATGTAGAGGTGTTGGCTAGCGGGGGGACCGGGGAGCTGTTTTTT.